This note documents a single T cell receptor beta chain sequence. The sample is drawn from a study of blood T cell repertoires in COVID-19. As for the study in general: Specimens from acute and convalescent COVID-19 originated in the United States, Italy and Spain.

In germline, CDR1 is SEHNR, CDR2 FQNEAQ (reference sequence). This CDR3 region has 14 residues. The V end was cut by 2 bases, the J end by 8 bases, with 15 bases between. Study processing details: Scientists estimated how many nucleated cells there were by amplifying reference gene primers. Clones were sequenced by immunoSEQ multiplex PCR, and TCRdb holds only the in-frame ones, with some missing. V, J and clone size were drawn from that table, and D and trimming were deduced from the DNA. This table holds some 150,000 clones, around 84% found once. Sequencing used peripheral blood. This sequence joins TRBV7-9 and TRBJ1-2; the D gene is possibly TRBD1 (6 bases). The TCR was taken from a woman aged 50 to 60 in a cohort sampled during active or convalescent COVID-19. For the CDR3, the DNA is TGTGCCAGCAGCTTATTGGCGGGGGCAGGGGGCTACACCTTC. Its translation: CASSLLAGAGGYTF.